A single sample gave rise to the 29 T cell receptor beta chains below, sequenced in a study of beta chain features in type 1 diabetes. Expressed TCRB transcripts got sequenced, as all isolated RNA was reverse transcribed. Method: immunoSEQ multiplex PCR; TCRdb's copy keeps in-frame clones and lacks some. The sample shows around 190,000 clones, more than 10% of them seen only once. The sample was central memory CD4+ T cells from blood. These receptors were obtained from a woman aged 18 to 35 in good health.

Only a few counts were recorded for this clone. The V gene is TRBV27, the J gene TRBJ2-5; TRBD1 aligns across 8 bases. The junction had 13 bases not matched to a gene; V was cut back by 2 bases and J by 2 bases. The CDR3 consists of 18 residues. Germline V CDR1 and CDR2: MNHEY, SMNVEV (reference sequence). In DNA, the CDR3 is TGTGCCAGCAGTTTAATTACTAACAGGGGGAAACAACAAGAGACCCAGTACTTC. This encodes CASSLITNRGKQQETQYF.

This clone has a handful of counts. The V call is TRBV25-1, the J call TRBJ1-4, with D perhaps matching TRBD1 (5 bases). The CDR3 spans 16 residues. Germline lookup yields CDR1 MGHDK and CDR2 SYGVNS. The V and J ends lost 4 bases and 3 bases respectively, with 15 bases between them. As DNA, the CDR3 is TGTGCCAGCAGTGTTGGCCAGGGTGTTTCTAATGAAAAACTGTTTTTT. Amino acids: CASSVGQGVSNEKLFF.

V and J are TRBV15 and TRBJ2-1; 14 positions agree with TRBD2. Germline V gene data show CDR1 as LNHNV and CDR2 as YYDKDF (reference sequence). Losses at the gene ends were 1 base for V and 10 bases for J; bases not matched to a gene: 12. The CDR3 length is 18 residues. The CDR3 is CATSRGLAGGPGPAEQFF. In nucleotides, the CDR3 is TGTGCCACCAGCAGAGGACTAGCGGGAGGGCCAGGACCCGCGGAGCAGTTCTTC.

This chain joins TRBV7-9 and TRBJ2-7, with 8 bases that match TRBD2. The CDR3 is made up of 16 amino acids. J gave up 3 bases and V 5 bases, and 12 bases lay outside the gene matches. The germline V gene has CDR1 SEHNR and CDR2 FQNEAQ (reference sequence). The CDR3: CASSGSVGRALYEQYF. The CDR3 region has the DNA TGTGCCAGCAGCGGAAGCGTCGGGAGGGCCCTCTACGAGCAGTACTTC.

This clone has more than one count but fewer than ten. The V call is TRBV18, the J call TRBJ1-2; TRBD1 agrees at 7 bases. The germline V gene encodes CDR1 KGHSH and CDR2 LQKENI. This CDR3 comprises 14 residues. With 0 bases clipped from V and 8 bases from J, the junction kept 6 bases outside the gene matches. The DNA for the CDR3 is TGTGCCAGCTCACCACCGGAGGGGGCAGTGGGCTACACCTTC. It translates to CASSPPEGAVGYTF.

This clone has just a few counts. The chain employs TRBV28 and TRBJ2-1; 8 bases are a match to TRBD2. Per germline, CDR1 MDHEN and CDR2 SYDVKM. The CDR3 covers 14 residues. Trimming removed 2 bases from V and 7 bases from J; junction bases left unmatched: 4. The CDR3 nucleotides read TGTGCCAGCAGTTTAGGGGGACTAGTTAATGAGCAGTTCTTC. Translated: CASSLGGLVNEQFF.

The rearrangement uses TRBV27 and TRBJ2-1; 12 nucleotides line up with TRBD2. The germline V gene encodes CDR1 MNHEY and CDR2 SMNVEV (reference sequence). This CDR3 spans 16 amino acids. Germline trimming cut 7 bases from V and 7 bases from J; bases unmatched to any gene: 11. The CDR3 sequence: CASTSLGTSGRNEQFF. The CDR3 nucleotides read TGTGCCAGCACTAGCCTCGGGACTAGCGGGCGTAATGAGCAGTTCTTC.

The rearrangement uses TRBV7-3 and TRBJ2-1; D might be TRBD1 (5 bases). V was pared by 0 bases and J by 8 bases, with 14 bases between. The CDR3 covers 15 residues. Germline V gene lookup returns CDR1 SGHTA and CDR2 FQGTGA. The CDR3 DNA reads TGTGCCAGCAGCTTAACGGGGCAGGTCGGCGATGAGCAGTTCTTC. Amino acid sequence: CASSLTGQVGDEQFF.

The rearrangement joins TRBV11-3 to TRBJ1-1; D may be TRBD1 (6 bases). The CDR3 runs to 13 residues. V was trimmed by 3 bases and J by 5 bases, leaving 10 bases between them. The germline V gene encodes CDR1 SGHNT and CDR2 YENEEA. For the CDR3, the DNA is TGTGCCAGCAGCTTCGGCAGGGGAACTGAAGCTTTCTTT. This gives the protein CASSFGRGTEAFF.

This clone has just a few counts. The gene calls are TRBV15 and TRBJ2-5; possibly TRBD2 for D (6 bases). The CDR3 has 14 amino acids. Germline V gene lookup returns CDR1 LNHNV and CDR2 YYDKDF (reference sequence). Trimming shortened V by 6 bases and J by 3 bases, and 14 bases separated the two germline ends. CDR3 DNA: TGTGCCACCAGGTCTGGGGGGACCAAAGAGACCCAGTACTTC. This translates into CATRSGGTKETQYF. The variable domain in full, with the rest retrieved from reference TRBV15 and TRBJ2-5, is DAMVIQNPRYQVTQFGKPVTLSCSQTLNHNVMYWYQQKSSQAPKLLFHYYDKDFNNEADTPDNFQSRRPNTSFCFLDIRSPGLGDTAMYLCATRSGGTKETQYFGPGTRLLVL.

The CDR3 bases are TGTGCCAGCAGAAAACAGGGGGCGAACACCGGGGAGCTGTTTTTT. This translates into CASRKQGANTGELFF. The V and J genes are TRBV6-1 and TRBJ2-2; the match to TRBD1 covers 8 bases. After removal of 6 bases from V and 0 bases from J, the junction contained 3 bases not matched to a gene. The CDR3 is 15 amino acids. Germline V gene data show CDR1 as MNHNS and CDR2 as SASEGT.

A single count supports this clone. The chain's CDR3 is CASSYVQGNQPQHF. In DNA form, the CDR3 reads TGTGCCAGCAGTTACGTACAGGGCAATCAGCCCCAGCATTTT. The chain carries TRBV6-6 and TRBJ1-5; weak D call: TRBD1 (5 bases). The CDR3 has 14 amino acids. The V gene lost 2 bases and the J gene lost 2 bases, with 7 bases spanning the gap. Germline V gives CDR1 MNHNY, CDR2 SVGAGI (reference sequence).

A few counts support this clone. The CDR3 region is CATQGYRGNEKLFF. In DNA, the CDR3 is TGTGCCACACAGGGCTACAGGGGCAATGAAAAACTGTTTTTT. V gene TRBV6-5 combines with J gene TRBJ1-4, with 7 bases matching TRBD1. Looked up from germline, CDR1 is MNHEY and CDR2 is SVGAGI. This CDR3 has 14 residues. With V trimmed by 10 bases and J by 5 bases, 10 bases remained unmatched.

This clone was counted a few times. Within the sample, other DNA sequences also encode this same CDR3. The CDR3 DNA follows: TGTGCCATCAGTGAGTCCTCACTAGCGGGAGTTGGGGAGACCCAGTACTTC. Protein product: CAISESSLAGVGETQYF. V and J are TRBV10-3 and TRBJ2-5, with 11 bases that match TRBD2. The CDR3 covers 17 residues. V was clipped by 0 bases and J by 5 bases; unmatched bases: 8. Per the germline V gene, CDR1 is ENHRY and CDR2 is SYGVKD.

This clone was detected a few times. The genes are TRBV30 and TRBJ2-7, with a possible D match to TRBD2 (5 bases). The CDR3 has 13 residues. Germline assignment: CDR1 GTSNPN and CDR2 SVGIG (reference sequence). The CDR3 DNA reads TGTGCTAGCGTACGACGGAGCTCCTACGAGCAGTACTTC. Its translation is CASVRRSSYEQYF.

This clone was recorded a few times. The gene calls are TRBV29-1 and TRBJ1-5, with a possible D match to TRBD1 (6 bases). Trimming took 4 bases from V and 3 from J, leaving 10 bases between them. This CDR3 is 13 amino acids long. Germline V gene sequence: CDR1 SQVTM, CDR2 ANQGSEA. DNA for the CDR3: TGCAGCGTTGCTCGGGACACCAATCAGCCCCAGCATTTT. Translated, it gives CSVARDTNQPQHF.

CDR3 bases: TGTGCCAGCAGCCAATATACAGGGGGCGCAGATCAGCCCCAGCATTTT. Translating gives CASSQYTGGADQPQHF. The rearrangement uses TRBV7-2 and TRBJ1-5; 9 positions agree with TRBD1. This CDR3 region has 16 residues. Germline CDR1 is SGHTA and CDR2 is FQGNSA. The ends lost 5 bases at V and 5 bases at J; junction bases unmatched: 10.

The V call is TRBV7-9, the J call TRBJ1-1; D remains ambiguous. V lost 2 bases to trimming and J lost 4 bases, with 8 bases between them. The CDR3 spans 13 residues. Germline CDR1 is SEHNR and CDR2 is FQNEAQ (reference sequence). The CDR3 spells CASSLQEGTEAFF. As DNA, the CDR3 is TGTGCCAGCAGCTTACAGGAGGGCACTGAAGCTTTCTTT. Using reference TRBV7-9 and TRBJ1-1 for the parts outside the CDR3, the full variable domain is DTGVSQNPRHKITKRGQNVTFRCDPISEHNRLYWYRQTLGQGPEFLTYFQNEAQLEKSRLLSDRFSAERPKGSFSTLEIQRTEQGDSAMYLCASSLQEGTEAFFGQGTRLTVV.

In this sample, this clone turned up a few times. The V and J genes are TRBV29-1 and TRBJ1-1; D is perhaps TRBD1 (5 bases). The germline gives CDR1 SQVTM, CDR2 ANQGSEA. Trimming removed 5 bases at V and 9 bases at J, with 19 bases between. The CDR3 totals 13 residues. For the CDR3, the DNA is TGCAGCGTTCATCGAGAGTTGGAGGGGAAAGCTTTCTTT. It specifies CSVHRELEGKAFF.

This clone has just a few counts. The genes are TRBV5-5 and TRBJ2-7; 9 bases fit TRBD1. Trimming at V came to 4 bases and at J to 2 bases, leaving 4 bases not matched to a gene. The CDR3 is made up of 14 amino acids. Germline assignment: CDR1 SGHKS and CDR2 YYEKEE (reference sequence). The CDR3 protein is CASSPRTGAYEQYF. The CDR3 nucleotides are TGTGCCAGCAGCCCAAGGACAGGGGCCTACGAGCAGTACTTC.

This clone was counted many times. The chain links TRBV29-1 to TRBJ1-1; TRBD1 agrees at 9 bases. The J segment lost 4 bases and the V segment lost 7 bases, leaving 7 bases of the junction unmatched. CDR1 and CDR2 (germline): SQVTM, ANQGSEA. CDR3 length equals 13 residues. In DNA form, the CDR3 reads TGCAGCGGCAACAGGGGGCCAACCACTGAAGCTTTCTTT. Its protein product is CSGNRGPTTEAFF.

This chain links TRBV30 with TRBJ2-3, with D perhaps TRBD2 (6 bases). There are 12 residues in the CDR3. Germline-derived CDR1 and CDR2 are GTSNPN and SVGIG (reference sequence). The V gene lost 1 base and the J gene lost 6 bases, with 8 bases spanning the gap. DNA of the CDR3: TGTGCCTGGAGTGAGGGGAGGGATACGCAGTATTTT. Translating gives CAWSEGRDTQYF.

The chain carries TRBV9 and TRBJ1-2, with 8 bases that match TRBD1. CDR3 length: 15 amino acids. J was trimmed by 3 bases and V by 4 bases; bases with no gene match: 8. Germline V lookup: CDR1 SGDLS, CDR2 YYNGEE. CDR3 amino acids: CASSPTGVRDYGYTF. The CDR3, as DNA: TGTGCCAGCAGCCCGACAGGGGTACGTGACTATGGCTACACCTTC.

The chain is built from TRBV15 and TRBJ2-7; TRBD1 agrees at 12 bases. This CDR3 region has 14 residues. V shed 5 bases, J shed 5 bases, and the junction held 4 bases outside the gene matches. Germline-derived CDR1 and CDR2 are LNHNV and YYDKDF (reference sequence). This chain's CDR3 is CATSFRDRGHEQYF. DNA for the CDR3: TGTGCCACCAGCTTCCGGGACAGGGGGCACGAGCAGTACTTC.

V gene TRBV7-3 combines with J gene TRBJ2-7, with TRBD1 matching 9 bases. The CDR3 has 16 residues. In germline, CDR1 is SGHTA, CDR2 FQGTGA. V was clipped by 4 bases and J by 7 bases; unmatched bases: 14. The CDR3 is CASSSGGGTGFSEQYF. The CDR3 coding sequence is TGTGCCAGCAGCTCCGGGGGCGGGACAGGGTTCTCTGAGCAGTACTTC. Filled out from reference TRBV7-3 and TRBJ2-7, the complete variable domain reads GAGVSQTPSNKVTEKGKYVELRCDPISGHTALYWYRQSLGQGPEFLIYFQGTGAADDSGLPNDRFFAVRPEGSVSTLKIQRTERGDSAVYLCASSSGGGTGFSEQYFGPGTRLTVT.

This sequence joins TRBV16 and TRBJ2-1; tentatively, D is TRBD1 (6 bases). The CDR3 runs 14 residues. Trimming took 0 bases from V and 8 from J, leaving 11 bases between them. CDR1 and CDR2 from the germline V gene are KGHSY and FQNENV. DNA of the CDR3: TGTGCCAGCAGCCAATCGATGGGGGCGCATGAGCAGTTCTTC. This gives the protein CASSQSMGAHEQFF.

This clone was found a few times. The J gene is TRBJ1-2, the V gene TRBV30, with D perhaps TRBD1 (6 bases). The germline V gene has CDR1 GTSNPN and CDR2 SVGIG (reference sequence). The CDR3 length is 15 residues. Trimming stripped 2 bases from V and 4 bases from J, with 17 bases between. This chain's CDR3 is CAWSPDGGRRYGYTF. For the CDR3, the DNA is TGTGCCTGGAGTCCGGACGGGGGGCGCCGCTATGGCTACACCTTC.

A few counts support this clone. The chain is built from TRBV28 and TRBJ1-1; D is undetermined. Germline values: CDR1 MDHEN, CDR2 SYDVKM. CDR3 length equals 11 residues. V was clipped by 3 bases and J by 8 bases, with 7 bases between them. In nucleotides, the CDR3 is TGTGCCAGCAGTTTCTATTGGGAAGCTTTCTTT. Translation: CASSFYWEAFF.

The CDR3 spells CASRAENRGGNQPQHF. CDR3 in DNA: TGTGCCAGCAGGGCTGAGAACCGGGGGGGCAATCAGCCCCAGCATTTT. The chain recombines TRBV27 with TRBJ1-5, with D tentatively TRBD1 (5 bases). V lost 6 bases to trimming and J lost 2 bases, with 17 bases between them. CDR3 length: 16 residues. Germline V lookup: CDR1 MNHEY, CDR2 SMNVEV (reference sequence).